Listed below are T cell receptor beta chains from one sample, sequenced in a study of OX40 agonist ivuxolimab in advanced cancers. Clones were sequenced by immunoSEQ multiplex PCR, and TCRdb holds only the in-frame ones, with some missing. The sample has roughly 36,000 clones; about 74% are singletons. The sequencing used CD4+ or CD8+ T cells sorted from blood, collected in a trial of the OX40 agonist ivuxolimab. The receptor set was obtained from an adult with an advanced solid tumor such as melanoma, head and neck, liver or kidney cancer. The CDR3 runs from the conserved cysteine through the conserved F or W. The D gene is left open where the match is weak. Clone size is not always given. Where it is, it says once, few, many or a class for expanded clones.

D: -; V: TRBV6-5; size: -; J: TRBJ2-4; DNA: TGTGCCAGCATTGATCTAGCCAAAAACATTCAGTACTTC; CDR3: CASIDLAKNIQYF
D: -; V: TRBV5-1; size: -; J: TRBJ2-7; DNA: TGCGCCAGCAGCTTGACAACGCTCGGGACGGCTACGAGGGAGCAGTACTTC; CDR3: CASSLTTLGTATREQYF
D: -; V: TRBV19; size: -; J: TRBJ1-5; DNA: TGTGCCAGTAGTCCCCGGCGCGGGCAGCCCCAGCATTTT; CDR3: CASSPRRGQPQHF
D: -; V: TRBV7-2; size: -; J: TRBJ1-2; DNA: TGTGCCAGCAGCTTAGCCTTGCGGGGCCTGTACACCTTC; CDR3: CASSLALRGLYTF
D: -; V: TRBV6-5; size: -; J: TRBJ1-2; DNA: TGTGCCAGCAGTACTCAACGGGACTATGGCTACACCTTC; CDR3: CASSTQRDYGYTF
D: -; V: TRBV5-4; size: -; J: TRBJ2-5; DNA: TGTGCCAGCAGCTTGGAGGGGATTGAAGAGACCCAGTACTTC; CDR3: CASSLEGIEETQYF
D: -; V: TRBV5-1; size: once; J: TRBJ2-5; DNA: TGCGCCAGCAGCTTGGGATGGGGCACACAAGAGACCCAGTACTTC; CDR3: CASSLGWGTQETQYF
D: -; V: TRBV28; size: -; J: TRBJ2-7; DNA: TGTGCCAGCAGTTTATTTGGGACGATCTCCTACGAGCAGTACTTC; CDR3: CASSLFGTISYEQYF
D: -; V: TRBV21-1; size: -; J: TRBJ2-3; DNA: TGTGCCAGCAGCAAGGGCGGGGGGGCCGTGACGCATACGCAGTATTTT; CDR3: CASSKGGGAVTHTQYF
D: -; V: TRBV9; size: -; J: TRBJ1-1; DNA: TGTGCCAGCAGCGTAGAGATGAACACTGAAGCTTTCTTT; CDR3: CASSVEMNTEAFF
D: TRBD2; V: TRBV6-1; size: few; J: TRBJ2-1; DNA: TGTGCCAGCAGTGACTTTTCCCGGGGGGGCGGGAATGAGCAGTTCTTC; CDR3: CASSDFSRGGGNEQFF
D: -; V: TRBV20-1; size: few; J: TRBJ1-4; DNA: TGCAGTGCTAGGGCTGAAAAACTGTTTTTT; CDR3: CSARAEKLFF
D: -; V: TRBV5-1; size: -; J: TRBJ2-7; DNA: TGCGCCAGCAGCCTTGTCGGGGGCAGGGTTACCTACGAGCAGTACTTC; CDR3: CASSLVGGRVTYEQYF
D: -; V: TRBV10-2; size: once; J: TRBJ1-5; DNA: TGCGCCAGTAGAGGGCCCAATCAGCCCCAGCATTTT; CDR3: CASRGPNQPQHF
D: -; V: TRBV15; size: -; J: TRBJ1-1; DNA: TGTGCCACCAGCAACGCTCGGGGAGGAGCTTTCTTT; CDR3: CATSNARGGAFF
D: -; V: TRBV6-6; size: -; J: TRBJ1-1; DNA: TGTGCCAGCAGAGCTACTTACACTGAAGCTTTCTTT; CDR3: CASRATYTEAFF
D: -; V: TRBV29-1; size: few; J: TRBJ2-3; DNA: TGCAGCGTTGAATGGGCGGCGAGCACAGATACGCAGTATTTT; CDR3: CSVEWAASTDTQYF
D: TRBD1; V: TRBV5-6; size: -; J: TRBJ1-4; DNA: TGTGCCAGCAGCCCGTTTACAGGGGGACGGAGAGAAAAACTGTTTTTT; CDR3: CASSPFTGGRREKLFF
D: TRBD2; V: TRBV5-1; size: once; J: TRBJ2-5; DNA: TGCGCCAGCAGACGTGCCGCGGGGGGGCGAAGCCAAGAGACCCAGTACTTC; CDR3: CASRRAAGGRSQETQYF
D: -; V: TRBV5-4; size: -; J: TRBJ1-2; DNA: TGTGCCAGCAGCTTGGTAGGGGCAGGCGCCTATGGCTACACCTTC; CDR3: CASSLVGAGAYGYTF
D: -; V: TRBV19; size: once; J: TRBJ1-3; DNA: TGTGCCAGTAGTATCACGATCGACTCTGGAAACACCATATATTTT; CDR3: CASSITIDSGNTIYF
D: TRBD2; V: TRBV2; size: -; J: TRBJ2-5; DNA: TGTGCCAGCATGAGTGGCGGGGGGTTCCAAGAGACCCAGTACTTC; CDR3: CASMSGGGFQETQYF
D: -; V: TRBV5-8; size: once; J: TRBJ1-1; DNA: TGTGCCAGCAGTTTTTATTGGACGGTTAACACTGAAGCTTTCTTT; CDR3: CASSFYWTVNTEAFF
D: TRBD1; V: TRBV5-1; size: -; J: TRBJ2-2; DNA: TGCGCCAGCAGCTTGACGCGGACAGGGCCGAACACCGGGGAGCTGTTTTTT; CDR3: CASSLTRTGPNTGELFF
D: -; V: TRBV6-1; size: medium-sized; J: TRBJ1-2; DNA: TGTGCCAGCAGTGATACCGGTCGGGACACGGTTTATCGCTACACCTTC; CDR3: CASSDTGRDTVYRYTF
D: -; V: TRBV10-1; size: -; J: TRBJ1-1; DNA: TGCGCCAGCAGGCAAAGTTTGAACACTGAAGCTTTCTTT; CDR3: CASRQSLNTEAFF
D: -; V: TRBV28; size: -; J: TRBJ1-1; DNA: TGTGCCAGCAGTTCCTACAGGGAGTTACACACTGAAGCTTTCTTT; CDR3: CASSSYRELHTEAFF
D: -; V: TRBV21-1; size: -; J: TRBJ1-2; DNA: TGTGCCAGCAGCAAAGGAAAGGGGGCTAACTATGGCTACACCTTC; CDR3: CASSKGKGANYGYTF
D: -; V: TRBV7-3; size: -; J: TRBJ2-7; DNA: TGTGCCAGCAGTGCTGGGCCGGGCCCTGGGGAGCAGTACTTC; CDR3: CASSAGPGPGEQYF
D: TRBD1; V: TRBV6-1; size: -; J: TRBJ1-2; DNA: TGTGCCAGCAGTGAAACAGGGGGAGTCTATGGCTACACCTTC; CDR3: CASSETGGVYGYTF
D: TRBD2; V: TRBV6-1; size: -; J: TRBJ2-3; DNA: TGTGCCAGCAGGACTAGCGGTACCGGCACAGATACGCAGTATTTT; CDR3: CASRTSGTGTDTQYF